This T cell receptor (beta chain) derives from a study of blood T cell repertoires in COVID-19. Background on the study: There were acute and convalescent COVID-19 samples, and they came from the United States, Italy and Spain.

The study assigned cohorts using participant-reported clinical history. V lost 3 bases to trimming and J lost 8 bases; unmatched junction nucleotides: 7. Germline assignment: CDR1 KGHSH and CDR2 LQKENI. The CDR3 sequence is 14 residues long. A remark on this clone: The sample carries other DNA sequences with the same CDR3.

In the study's own analysis: Using reference gene primer amplification, nucleated cell counts were estimated. The method was immunoSEQ multiplex PCR; TCRdb's version includes in-frame clones alone and lacks a portion of them. That table is the source of V, J and clone size, and D and trimming were worked out from the DNA. The sample has roughly 260,000 clones; 80% to 90% are singletons. The material sequenced was PBMCs or T cells enriched from blood (not recorded which). The J gene is TRBJ1-2, the V gene TRBV18, with 9 bases that match TRBD1. The clonotype originates from a woman aged 45-65 years who had recovered from COVID-19. The CDR3 region has the DNA TGTGCCAGCTCACCTTCGGGACAGGGATACGGCTACACCTTC. As protein: CASSPSGQGYGYTF. Drawing the rest from reference TRBV18 and TRBJ1-2, the complete variable domain is NAGVMQNPRHLVRRRGQEARLRCSPMKGHSHVYWYRQLPEEGLKFMVYLQKENIIDESGMPKERFSAEFPKEGPSILRIQQVVRGDSAAYFCASSPSGQGYGYTFGSGTRLTVV.